The 25 T cell receptor beta chains below all came from one sample that was sequenced in a study of cytomegalovirus exposure and HLA in healthy donors. The PCR ran on 60 Vbeta and 13 Jbeta primers. Assay: immunoSEQ multiplex PCR; the TCRdb copy retains only in-frame clones and omits some. This sample has some 90,000 clones, with 69% found just once. Source material: PBMCs. The source of these receptors is a man in his forties or fifties in good health and CMV-seronegative.

The rearrangement joins TRBV4-1 to TRBJ1-5; no reliable D call. The ends were cut back, 3 bases at V and 5 bases at J, with 14 bases in the middle. The CDR3 is made up of 15 amino acids. Germline assignment: CDR1 MGHRA and CDR2 YSYEKL. The CDR3, as DNA: TGCGCCAGCAGCCAGGGTTGGGCCAGATATCAGCCCCAGCATTTT. Its translation: CASSQGWARYQPQHF.

The rearrangement joins TRBV19 to TRBJ2-7; 9 bases align to TRBD1. V trimming: 7 bases; J trimming: 4 bases; junction bases outside the gene matches: 11. The CDR3 length is 15 residues. Germline V CDR1 and CDR2: LNHDA, SQIVND (reference sequence). The CDR3 DNA reads as TGTGCCAGTACAGCCACAGGACAGGGGTCTTACGAGCAGTACTTC. It yields the protein CASTATGQGSYEQYF. Together with reference TRBV19 and TRBJ2-7, the CDR3 gives the full variable domain: DGGITQSPKYLFRKEGQNVTLSCEQNLNHDAMYWYRQDPGQGLRLIYYSQIVNDFQKGDIAEGYSVSREKKESFPLTVTSAQKNPTAFYLCASTATGQGSYEQYFGPGTRLTVT.

This CDR3 reads CASSPQGQHTEAFF. The CDR3 nucleotides are TGTGCCAGCAGCCCTCAGGGCCAGCACACTGAAGCTTTCTTT. The chain combines TRBV9 with TRBJ1-1, with D possibly TRBD1 on 5 matching bases. The germline gives CDR1 SGDLS, CDR2 YYNGEE. With 4 bases removed from V and 3 bases from J, the gap between germline ends came to 13 bases. CDR3 size: 14 residues.

This chain connects TRBV6-6 to TRBJ2-3; perhaps TRBD2 as D (5 bases). This CDR3 spans 15 amino acids. Germline-derived CDR1 and CDR2 are MNHNY and SVGAGI (reference sequence). The ends were cut back, 2 bases at V and 0 bases at J, with 9 bases in the middle. For the CDR3, the DNA is TGTGCCAGCAGTTACATGAGGGCTAGCACAGATACGCAGTATTTT. It specifies CASSYMRASTDTQYF.

This chain joins TRBV2 and TRBJ2-5; D uncertain. The V end was cut by 6 bases, the J end by 4 bases, with 12 bases between. Germline CDR1 SNHLY, CDR2 FYNNEI. The CDR3 extends over 13 amino acids. CDR3 in amino acids: CASSASDGETQYF. In DNA form, the CDR3 reads TGTGCCAGCAGCGCCAGCGACGGAGAGACCCAGTACTTC.

The chain is built from TRBV25-1 and TRBJ2-2, with TRBD1 matching over 9 bases. The J segment lost 11 bases and the V segment lost 6 bases, leaving 7 bases of the junction unmatched. The CDR3 sequence is 13 residues long. The V gene's germline CDR1 is MGHDK and CDR2 SYGVNS. CDR3 DNA: TGTGCCAGCAGACAGGGGGCACTACGAGAGCTGTTTTTT. Residues: CASRQGALRELFF.

This chain uses TRBV29-1 with TRBJ1-2, with TRBD1 identical over 9 bases. The germline V gene has CDR1 SQVTM and CDR2 ANQGSEA. There are 13 residues in the CDR3. Trimming at V came to 5 bases and at J to 5 bases, leaving 6 bases not matched to a gene. CDR3: CSVRQGTGYGYTF. The CDR3 DNA reads TGCAGCGTTCGCCAAGGGACAGGGTATGGCTACACCTTC.

The V gene is TRBV27, the J gene TRBJ2-5; maybe TRBD2 (5 bases). V was cut by 11 bases and J by 3 bases, with 16 bases left in between. The CDR3 length is 13 residues. The germline V gene encodes CDR1 MNHEY and CDR2 SMNVEV (reference sequence). CDR3 loop: CAGGKFGEETQYF. DNA for the CDR3: TGTGCCGGCGGAAAGTTCGGGGAAGAGACCCAGTACTTC.

This clone was counted only a few times. The chain joins TRBV27 to TRBJ2-2; D gene unclear. The CDR3 is 16 amino acids. Trimming left V 2 bases short and J 3 bases short, with 13 bases between. Germline CDR1 is MNHEY and CDR2 is SMNVEV (reference sequence). CDR3 sequence: CASSLLSIEDTGELFF. CDR3 nucleotides: TGTGCCAGCAGTTTACTTTCTATTGAGGACACCGGGGAGCTGTTTTTT.

This chain links TRBV5-5 with TRBJ2-3; D remains unclear. CDR3 length equals 16 residues. Germline loops: CDR1 SGHKS, CDR2 YYEKEE (reference sequence). Trimming shortened V by 5 bases and J by 2 bases, and 18 bases separated the two germline ends. The CDR3 is CASSLRDAFFTDTQYF. CDR3 coding DNA: TGTGCCAGCAGTTTGAGAGATGCCTTTTTCACAGATACGCAGTATTTT.

V and J are TRBV7-9 and TRBJ2-2; possible D gene TRBD1, 5 bases. V shed 6 bases and J shed 0 bases, with 17 bases lying between them. This CDR3 region has 17 residues. Germline V lookup: CDR1 SEHNR, CDR2 FQNEAQ (reference sequence). CDR3 in amino acids: CASRPAFRTTNTGELFF. For the CDR3, the DNA is TGTGCCAGCAGACCAGCTTTTAGGACAACGAACACCGGGGAGCTGTTTTTT.

The V and J genes are TRBV13 and TRBJ2-1; possible D gene TRBD1, 6 bases. The V gene's germline CDR1 is PRHDT and CDR2 FYEKMQ (reference sequence). V was clipped by 2 bases and J by 10 bases, with 18 bases between them. The CDR3 covers 15 residues. CDR3 nucleotides: TGTGCCAGCAGCTTAACAGGGTACGCCGTACGGGAGCAGTTCTTC. It is translated as CASSLTGYAVREQFF. Full variable domain (rest looked up from reference TRBV13 and TRBJ2-1): AAGVIQSPRHLIKEKRETATLKCYPIPRHDTVYWYQQGPGQDPQFLISFYEKMQSDKGSIPDRFSAQQFSDYHSELNMSSLELGDSALYFCASSLTGYAVREQFFGPGTRLTVL.

The rearrangement links TRBV4-3 to TRBJ2-7; a possible D gene is TRBD1 (6 bases). The CDR3 length is 15 residues. The V end was cut by 3 bases, the J end by 1 base, with 13 bases between. Germline CDR1 and CDR2: LGHNA and YSLEER. As DNA, the CDR3 is TGCGCCAGCAGCCACATGACAGGCTCATCCTACGAGCAGTACTTC. The encoded protein is CASSHMTGSSYEQYF.

This clone was counted once. J is TRBJ1-3 and V is TRBV18; possibly TRBD1 for D (5 bases). The CDR3 loop spans 14 amino acids. CDR1 KGHSH and CDR2 LQKENI come from the germline V gene. Trimming cost V 1 base and J 3 bases, with 7 bases left between them. CDR3 protein: CASSPQGFGNTIYF. CDR3 sequence (DNA): TGTGCCAGCTCACCACAGGGGTTTGGAAACACCATATATTTT.

The chain joins TRBV5-1 to TRBJ2-1, with 9 bases lining up with TRBD2. CDR3 length: 14 residues. Trimming at V came to 3 bases and at J to 5 bases, leaving 3 bases not matched to a gene. Germline CDR1 reads SGHRS; CDR2 reads YFSETQ. This chain's CDR3 is CASSSIAGDNEQFF. Here the CDR3 DNA reads TGCGCCAGCAGCTCGATAGCGGGGGACAATGAGCAGTTCTTC.

Only a few counts were recorded for this clone. This chain links TRBV2 with TRBJ1-3; 9 nucleotides match TRBD1. The V segment lost 6 bases and the J segment 0 bases; nucleotides outside the gene matches: 0. Germline CDR1 is SNHLY and CDR2 is FYNNEI. The CDR3 extends over 14 amino acids. CDR3 sequence reads: CASRDRGSGNTIYF. In nucleotides, the CDR3 is TGTGCCAGCAGGGACAGGGGCTCTGGAAACACCATATATTTT.

The V call is TRBV11-3, the J call TRBJ2-5; D is unclear. CDR1 is SGHNT and CDR2 is YENEEA in the germline V gene. Trimming shortened V by 1 base and J by 8 bases, and 8 bases separated the two germline ends. The CDR3 length is 12 residues. CDR3 bases: TGTGCCAGCAGCTTAGTTCCGGTCACCCAGTACTTC. Amino acid sequence: CASSLVPVTQYF.

This clone has a single count. The chain carries TRBV28 and TRBJ2-3; D unclear. The CDR3 sequence is 15 residues long. CDR1 and CDR2 from the germline V gene are MDHEN and SYDVKM. V dropped 1 base and J dropped 2 bases, with 10 bases sitting between them. CDR3 sequence: CASSLLPVYTDTQYF. The CDR3 coding sequence is TGTGCCAGCAGTTTATTGCCAGTATACACAGATACGCAGTATTTT.

V usage is TRBV29-1 and J usage is TRBJ2-3; the match to TRBD1 covers 7 bases. The ends lost 4 bases at V and 4 bases at J; junction bases unmatched: 5. Germline loops: CDR1 SQVTM, CDR2 ANQGSEA. The CDR3 is 13 residues long. The CDR3 loop is CSVGGGEPDTQYF. CDR3 nucleotide sequence: TGCAGCGTTGGAGGGGGCGAACCAGATACGCAGTATTTT.

The chain uses TRBV7-3 and TRBJ2-7; TRBD1 matches at 8 bases. This CDR3 contains 13 residues. The germline V gene has CDR1 SGHTA and CDR2 FQGTGA. The V segment lost 5 bases and the J segment 2 bases; nucleotides outside the gene matches: 2. CDR3 nucleotide sequence: TGTGCCAGCAGCCTGGACAGGGCCTACGAGCAGTACTTC. It codes for CASSLDRAYEQYF.

The rearrangement links TRBV2 to TRBJ2-5, with 7 bases matching TRBD1. The V gene's germline CDR1 is SNHLY and CDR2 FYNNEI. J lost 2 bases, V lost 4 bases, and 1 base had no gene match. The CDR3 consists of 13 residues. CDR3 nucleotide sequence: TGTGCCAGCAGTGCGGGACAGCAAGAGACCCAGTACTTC. Translated: CASSAGQQETQYF.

The V and J genes are TRBV30 and TRBJ2-2; 9 bases are a match to TRBD2. This CDR3 has 16 residues. Germline V gene lookup returns CDR1 GTSNPN and CDR2 SVGIG (reference sequence). V lost 3 bases to trimming and J lost 4 bases; unmatched junction nucleotides: 9. Here the CDR3 reads CAWSGKLAGFTGELFF. CDR3 DNA sequence: TGTGCCTGGAGCGGGAAACTAGCGGGTTTCACCGGGGAGCTGTTTTTT.

J is TRBJ2-7 and V is TRBV27, with no clear D. CDR3 length: 12 amino acids. Trimming left V 4 bases short and J 2 bases short, with 6 bases between. Germline V gene data show CDR1 as MNHEY and CDR2 as SMNVEV (reference sequence). CDR3 bases: TGTGCCAGCAGTTCGACAACCTACGAGCAGTACTTC. It is translated as CASSSTTYEQYF.

V usage is TRBV13 and J usage is TRBJ2-1; D call uncertain. V was trimmed by 5 bases and J by 7 bases, leaving 9 bases between them. This CDR3 comprises 12 residues. Germline assignment: CDR1 PRHDT and CDR2 FYEKMQ (reference sequence). This chain's CDR3 is CASSPDSNEQFF. CDR3 nucleotides: TGTGCCAGCAGCCCCGACTCGAATGAGCAGTTCTTC.

The chain has TRBV30 and TRBJ2-3, with unresolved D. The length of the CDR3 is 11 residues. V was shortened by 5 bases and J by 9 bases, with 12 bases between the two germline ends. Per the germline V gene, CDR1 is GTSNPN and CDR2 is SVGIG (reference sequence). CDR3 coding DNA: TGTGCCTGGGCTACTCGGTACACGCAGTATTTT. Protein sequence: CAWATRYTQYF.